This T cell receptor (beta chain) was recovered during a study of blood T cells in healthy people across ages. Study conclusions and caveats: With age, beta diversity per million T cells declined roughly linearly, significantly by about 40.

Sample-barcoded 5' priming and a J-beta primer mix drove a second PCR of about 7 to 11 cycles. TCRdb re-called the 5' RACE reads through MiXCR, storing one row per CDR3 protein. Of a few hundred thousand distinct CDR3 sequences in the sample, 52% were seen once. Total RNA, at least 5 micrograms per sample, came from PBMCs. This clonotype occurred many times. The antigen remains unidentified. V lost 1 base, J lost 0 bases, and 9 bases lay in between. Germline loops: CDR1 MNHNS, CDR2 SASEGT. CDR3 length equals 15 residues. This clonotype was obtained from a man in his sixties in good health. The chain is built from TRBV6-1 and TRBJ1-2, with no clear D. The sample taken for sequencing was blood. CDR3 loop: CASSEGRKANYGYTF. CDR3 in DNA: TGTGCCAGCAGTGAAGGACGGAAGGCTAACTATGGCTACACCTTC.